The clone carrying this T cell receptor beta chain was counted a few times. Its antigen remains unidentified. These data belong to a study of identical twins. Germline V gives CDR1 LNHNV, CDR2 YYDKDF (reference sequence). The CDR3 is 18 residues long. V gave up 0 bases and J gave up 7 bases; unmatched junction bases: 15. Study observations and caveats: Zero-insertion analyses were open to partial confounding by invariant MAIT and iNKT cells.

Each CDR3 protein gets one entry after TCRdb re-called the 5' RACE reads with MiXCR. Of about 660,000 distinct CDR3 sequences listed, over 8.5% are singletons. The same data also went into a second study, on yellow fever vaccine responses in identical twins. That source reports: Twins reportedly appeared to share part of their vaccine T cell response while keeping part individual.

The source is a woman between 18 and 29 years old in good health. Input material: PBMCs. This rearrangement joins TRBV15 to TRBJ2-1; TRBD2 agrees at 7 bases. The CDR3 loop reads CATSRDKASRTSSNEQFF. Here the CDR3 DNA reads TGTGCCACCAGCAGAGATAAGGCAAGCCGGACTAGTTCGAATGAGCAGTTCTTC.